These 9 T cell receptor beta chains were all obtained from the same sample, sequenced in a study of blood T cell repertoires in COVID-19. Clones were sequenced by immunoSEQ multiplex PCR, and TCRdb holds only the in-frame ones, with some missing. The table includes approximately 220,000 clones, roughly 80% detected once. Sequencing was carried out using peripheral blood. The receptors stem from a woman aged 55-75 years with acute or convalescent COVID-19.

This clone has just one count. The chain carries TRBV15 and TRBJ1-5; no clear D. V lost 3 bases and J 0 bases, leaving 6 bases between the germline ends. The germline CDR1 and CDR2 sequences are LNHNV and YYDKDF (reference sequence). This CDR3 spans 14 amino acids. The CDR3 DNA reads TGTGCCACCAGCAGCAGTAATAGCAATCAGCCCCAGCATTTT. Translating it yields CATSSSNSNQPQHF.

The V gene is TRBV7-8, the J gene TRBJ2-1; D unresolved. Per germline, CDR1 SGHVS and CDR2 FQNEAQ. V dropped 1 base and J dropped 0 bases, with 16 bases sitting between them. The CDR3 covers 18 residues. The CDR3 here is CASSLVRLAMGSYNEQFF. CDR3 nucleotides: TGTGCCAGCAGCTTAGTCAGACTCGCCATGGGCTCCTACAATGAGCAGTTCTTC.

The chain links TRBV4-1 to TRBJ2-1; TRBD2 matches at 8 bases. This CDR3 spans 17 amino acids. The junction had 14 bases not matched to a gene; V was cut back by 2 bases and J by 8 bases. Germline V lookup: CDR1 MGHRA, CDR2 YSYEKL. In nucleotides, the CDR3 is TGCGCCAGCAGCCAATCCGCCCGCGGGGGGCGCGGGGATGAGCAGTTCTTC. This gives the protein CASSQSARGGRGDEQFF.

This clone was seen only once. This rearrangement joins TRBV2 to TRBJ1-2; 10 bases are shared with TRBD1. V lost 4 bases, J lost 4 bases, and 6 bases stayed unmatched. CDR1 is SNHLY and CDR2 is FYNNEI in the germline V gene. This CDR3 has 15 residues. The CDR3 loop reads CASSGSGQGTYGYTF. The CDR3 DNA is TGTGCCAGCAGTGGGTCGGGACAGGGGACCTATGGCTACACCTTC.

The CDR3 sequence is CASSEGIRGNQPQHF. DNA for the CDR3: TGTGCCAGCAGTGAAGGAATTCGAGGCAATCAGCCCCAGCATTTT. This chain connects TRBV6-1 to TRBJ1-5; D is ambiguous. This CDR3 comprises 15 residues. Germline V gene data show CDR1 as MNHNS and CDR2 as SASEGT. Trimming left V 1 base short and J 2 bases short, with 9 bases between.

This clone was found once. This chain links TRBV18 with TRBJ2-1; 10 bases align to TRBD2. Losses at the gene ends were 4 bases for V and 10 bases for J; bases not matched to a gene: 10. The CDR3 totals 15 residues. Germline V CDR1 and CDR2: KGHSH, LQKENI. This CDR3 reads CASSQASGGAGEQFF. The DNA for the CDR3 is TGTGCCAGCTCACAGGCTAGCGGGGGCGCGGGCGAGCAGTTCTTC.

In this sample, this clone turned up once. The gene calls are TRBV6-5 and TRBJ2-7, with D possibly being TRBD1 (5 bases). Germline V gene sequence: CDR1 MNHEY, CDR2 SVGAGI. The CDR3 length is 15 residues. V lost 3 bases and J lost 0, with 12 bases in between. CDR3 sequence: CASSYLGASSYEQYF. DNA for the CDR3: TGTGCCAGCAGTTATTTAGGGGCCTCCTCCTACGAGCAGTACTTC.

V usage is TRBV12-3 or TRBV12-4 and J usage is TRBJ2-5; D is undetermined. V lost 6 bases to trimming and J lost 2 bases, with 4 bases between them. The CDR3 runs to 11 residues. The CDR3 here is CASRLQETQYF. The CDR3 DNA sequence: TGTGCCAGCAGACTACAAGAGACCCAGTACTTC.

The chain carries TRBV28 and TRBJ2-7; 7 bases agree with TRBD2. The CDR3 length is 13 residues. With 6 bases clipped from V and 1 base from J, the junction kept 3 bases outside the gene matches. Germline-derived CDR1 and CDR2 are MDHEN and SYDVKM. Here the CDR3 DNA reads TGTGCCAGCAGGGGGGGAGGGTCCTACGAGCAGTACTTC. This translates into CASRGGGSYEQYF.